This TCR beta chain is drawn from a study of PD-1 blockade in classical Hodgkin lymphoma. V was clipped by 7 bases and J by 5 bases, with 15 bases between them. Germline V gene lookup returns CDR1 PRHDT and CDR2 FYEKMQ (reference sequence). The CDR3 length is 14 residues. This clone was seen a handful of times. Each of the patients experienced relapse following autologous stem cell transplantation, and their brentuximab vedotin exposure differed. Applied to thawed PBMCs, magnetic negative selection was the method used to isolate CD8+ T cells. Sequenced by immunoSEQ multiplex PCR; TCRdb stores in-frame clones only, minus some. The table includes about 27,000 clones, around 90% detected once.

V and J are TRBV13 and TRBJ2-4; possibly TRBD1 or TRBD2 for D (5 bases each). This TCR was sampled from a human donor with classical Hodgkin lymphoma. The sequencing here drew on CD8+ T cells from blood, taken at baseline. The CDR3 DNA sequence: TGTGCCAGCACGCCCCGGGACGGAGAAAACATTCAGTACTTC. Translation: CASTPRDGENIQYF.